These T cell receptor beta chains were read from a single sample in a study of blood T cell repertoires in COVID-19. Repertoires were generated with immunoSEQ multiplex PCR, while TCRdb's copy carries only in-frame clones and drops some. The table records some 390,000 clones, about 91% of them present only once. Specimen: peripheral blood. Source of these receptors: a middle-aged woman with COVID-19, enrolled during active disease. The conserved cysteine and the conserved F or W are not part of the CDR3 here. The D gene is left open where the match is weak. Only some rows state a clone size, as once, few, many or a class for expanded clones.

d_gene	abundance	len	v_gene	j_gene	CDR3aa
-	-	15	TRBV4-1	TRBJ1-2	ASSLTQLGGINYGYT
-	-	10	TRBV12-3/TRBV12-4	TRBJ2-2	ASTDSTGELF
TRBD1	-	14	TRBV4-2	TRBJ1-1	ASSQAQGTGKTEAF
TRBD2	-	15	TRBV28	TRBJ2-3	ASTDNDSGTRADTQY
TRBD1	-	14	TRBV5-1	TRBJ2-2	ASSFLPPGQSGELF
-	-	12	TRBV5-1	TRBJ2-7	ASSLEARSYEQY
-	-	12	TRBV5-1	TRBJ2-1	ASSMPPGGNEQF
-	-	13	TRBV30	TRBJ1-1	AWMIEKLMNTEAF
-	-	10	TRBV29-1	TRBJ1-2	SVQVLNYGYT
TRBD2	-	12	TRBV5-8	TRBJ2-5	ASSGIGGQETQY
-	-	10	TRBV6-6	TRBJ1-5	ASGGANQPQH
-	-	13	TRBV28	TRBJ1-5	ASSLGAGSYQPQH
-	-	12	TRBV5-1	TRBJ2-2	ASSLGVNTGELF
-	-	13	TRBV7-9	TRBJ2-7	ASSVARAGPYEQY
-	-	14	TRBV5-1	TRBJ2-1	ASSATGLSSYNEQF
-	-	10	TRBV5-4	TRBJ1-6	AGSGTNSPLH
-	-	14	TRBV10-3	TRBJ2-7	AISEPIGTGAYEQY
TRBD2	-	14	TRBV6-4	TRBJ2-3	ASSEEIGGGADTQY
TRBD1	-	15	TRBV27	TRBJ2-1	ASSLVVGTGSRNEQF
TRBD1	-	13	TRBV6-6	TRBJ2-2	ASSATGDNTGELF
TRBD1	few	15	TRBV28	TRBJ1-4	ASRPQTGIPTNEKLF
TRBD2	-	14	TRBV14	TRBJ2-3	ASSLIAGGRADTQY
TRBD2	-	13	TRBV29-1	TRBJ2-2	SVKLLAGGTGELF
TRBD2	few	14	TRBV4-1	TRBJ2-7	ASSQDLGAGVGEQY
TRBD2	-	15	TRBV4-3	TRBJ2-3	ASSQEGLAGSTDTQY
TRBD2	-	12	TRBV5-8	TRBJ2-1	ASRTSGGYNEQF
-	-	11	TRBV19	TRBJ1-2	ASRLDGDYGYT
TRBD1	-	11	TRBV18	TRBJ2-7	ASSPGQGGEQY
TRBD1	-	14	TRBV19	TRBJ2-3	ASSPGQGRFTDTQY
TRBD2	-	13	TRBV9	TRBJ2-1	ASSSGASGVNEQF
-	-	12	TRBV5-1	TRBJ2-5	ASSSSESAETQY